Following are 30 T cell receptor beta chains from one sample sequenced in a study of cytomegalovirus exposure and HLA in healthy donors. The repertoire was sequenced with immunoSEQ multiplex PCR; TCRdb's copy has only in-frame clones and lacks some. This table holds about 120,000 clones, 80% to 90% found once. The sequenced sample consisted of PBMCs. Every receptor here comes from a woman under 30 in good health and CMV-seronegative.

The rearrangement uses TRBV29-1 and TRBJ2-7; D uncertain. Trimming stripped 7 bases from V and 6 bases from J, with 19 bases between. CDR1 is SQVTM, CDR2 ANQGSEA, per germline. This CDR3 has 13 residues. The CDR3 nucleotides are TGCAGCGCTATGATGACACCCCGGTCCGAGCAGTACTTC. Protein product: CSAMMTPRSEQYF.

This chain links TRBV5-6 with TRBJ1-2; no reliable D call. This CDR3 is built from 13 residues. In germline, CDR1 is SGHDT, CDR2 YYEEEE. V was clipped by 1 base and J by 5 bases, with 9 bases between them. The CDR3 here is CASSLSTVYGYTF. The CDR3 nucleotides are TGTGCCAGCAGCTTGAGCACAGTGTATGGCTACACCTTC.

The chain has TRBV4-1 and TRBJ2-3, with 9 bases identical to TRBD1. The ends lost 5 bases at V and 1 base at J; junction bases unmatched: 4. The CDR3 loop spans 15 amino acids. CDR1 MGHRA and CDR2 YSYEKL come from the germline V gene. The CDR3 loop reads CASSSRDRGTDTQYF. The CDR3 DNA is TGCGCCAGCAGCAGCCGGGACAGGGGCACAGATACGCAGTATTTT.

The chain has TRBV5-1 and TRBJ2-3; 13 bases fit TRBD2. Germline CDR1 is SGHRS and CDR2 is YFSETQ. After removal of 4 bases from V and 1 base from J, the junction contained 6 bases not matched to a gene. This CDR3 region has 17 residues. The CDR3 DNA is TGCGCCAGCAGCGGGTGGACTAGCGGGGGCCGCACAGATACGCAGTATTTT. Amino acids: CASSGWTSGGRTDTQYF.

The chain combines TRBV18 with TRBJ2-7; TRBD1 agrees at 7 bases. This CDR3 is built from 14 residues. The germline V gene encodes CDR1 KGHSH and CDR2 LQKENI. The trim removed 5 bases at V and 2 bases at J, leaving 6 bases unmatched. The CDR3 protein is CASSTTTGTYEQYF. The CDR3 DNA reads as TGTGCCAGCTCAACGACGACAGGGACCTACGAGCAGTACTTC.

The CDR3 here is CASRAGQDSYNSPLHF. The DNA of the CDR3 is TGTGCCAGCAGAGCTGGACAGGACTCCTATAATTCACCCCTCCACTTT. The chain combines TRBV2 with TRBJ1-6; 7 nucleotides line up with TRBD1. V lost 6 bases and J lost 0; bases outside the gene matches: 5. CDR1 SNHLY and CDR2 FYNNEI come from the germline V gene. CDR3 size: 16 residues.

This rearrangement joins TRBV5-5 to TRBJ1-5, with TRBD1 matching 7 bases. The CDR3 has 17 amino acids. Trimming removed 2 bases from V and 0 bases from J; junction bases left unmatched: 8. CDR1 and CDR2 from the germline V gene are SGHKS and YYEKEE (reference sequence). The CDR3 here is CASSFADRVSSNQPQHF. CDR3 in DNA: TGTGCCAGCAGCTTTGCCGACAGGGTGTCTAGCAATCAGCCCCAGCATTTT.

A remark on this clone: This same CDR3 is encoded by further DNA sequences in the sample. This chain links TRBV5-1 with TRBJ2-5; TRBD2 aligns across 12 bases. Germline trimming cut 2 bases from V and 5 bases from J; bases unmatched to any gene: 1. The germline V gene has CDR1 SGHRS and CDR2 YFSETQ. CDR3 length: 14 residues. CDR3 sequence reads: CASSLTSGGETQYF. The CDR3 DNA follows: TGCGCCAGCAGCTTAACTAGCGGGGGGGAGACCCAGTACTTC.

The chain recombines TRBV9 with TRBJ1-3; weak D call: TRBD1 (6 bases). Germline CDR1 reads SGDLS; CDR2 reads YYNGEE. V was clipped by 0 bases and J by 0 bases, with 10 bases between them. CDR3 length: 16 residues. This CDR3 reads CASSVVGTRSGNTIYF. The CDR3 bases are TGTGCCAGCAGCGTAGTGGGGACACGCTCTGGAAACACCATATATTTT.

This clone was seen only once. This sequence joins TRBV7-6 and TRBJ2-7, with 8 bases fitting TRBD2. The trim removed 5 bases at V and 3 bases at J, leaving 9 bases unmatched. The CDR3 is 15 residues long. Germline V lookup: CDR1 SGHVS, CDR2 FNYEAQ. The CDR3 nucleotides read TGTGCCAGCAGCCCCGGGGGGGGAGGAGGCTACGAGCAGTACTTC. It codes for CASSPGGGGGYEQYF.

This clone has just one count. The genes are TRBV5-1 and TRBJ1-2, with D possibly being TRBD1 (5 bases). This CDR3 has 13 amino acids. The germline CDR1 and CDR2 sequences are SGHRS and YFSETQ. V was clipped by 4 bases and J by 7 bases, with 14 bases between them. CDR3 DNA sequence: TGCGCCAGCAGCCCGATGGGGGAGGGTGGCTACACCTTC. This translates into CASSPMGEGGYTF. Looking up the rest from reference TRBV5-1 and TRBJ1-2 gives the full variable domain: KAGVTQTPRYLIKTRGQQVTLSCSPISGHRSVSWYQQTPGQGLQFLFEYFSETQRNKGNFPGRFSGRQFSNSRSEMNVSTLELGDSALYLCASSPMGEGGYTFGSGTRLTVV.

The V and J genes are TRBV11-3 and TRBJ2-1; perhaps TRBD2 as D (7 bases). Trimming stripped 0 bases from V and 2 bases from J, with 11 bases between. The germline V gene encodes CDR1 SGHNT and CDR2 YENEEA. This CDR3 spans 16 amino acids. CDR3 nucleotide sequence: TGTGCCAGCAGCTTAGAGGGGGGGCTAACCTACAATGAGCAGTTCTTC. This gives the protein CASSLEGGLTYNEQFF.

The chain links TRBV5-1 to TRBJ2-5; perhaps TRBD1 as D (5 bases). The CDR3 covers 15 residues. Germline V gene lookup returns CDR1 SGHRS and CDR2 YFSETQ. V gave up 2 bases and J gave up 2 bases, with 13 bases separating them. CDR3 region: CASSFPLQGQETQYF. The CDR3 DNA sequence: TGCGCCAGCAGCTTTCCCTTGCAGGGTCAAGAGACCCAGTACTTC.

This chain's CDR3 is CASSLVMYNEQFF. The CDR3 DNA is TGCGCCAGCAGCTTGGTTATGTACAATGAGCAGTTCTTC. The chain recombines TRBV5-1 with TRBJ2-1; unclear D gene. V lost 0 bases to trimming and J lost 4 bases, with 5 bases between them. Germline V gives CDR1 SGHRS, CDR2 YFSETQ. The CDR3 runs to 13 residues.

The chain uses TRBV2 and TRBJ2-2, with a possible D match to TRBD1 (6 bases). This CDR3 has 18 residues. V was cut by 2 bases and J by 3 bases, with 19 bases left in between. Germline CDR1 SNHLY, CDR2 FYNNEI. The CDR3 DNA follows: TGTGCCAGCAGTGAAACCTCAACAGGGTTCGGCGACACCGGGGAGCTGTTTTTT. The encoded protein is CASSETSTGFGDTGELFF.

This clone was observed once. The V call is TRBV7-8, the J call TRBJ1-5; 7 bases line up with TRBD1. Germline V lookup: CDR1 SGHVS, CDR2 FQNEAQ. The V segment lost 6 bases and the J segment 4 bases; nucleotides outside the gene matches: 6. This CDR3 has 14 residues. The CDR3 region has the DNA TGTGCCAGCAGTTTTGACAGGGAAAATCAGCCCCAGCATTTT. It yields the protein CASSFDRENQPQHF.

The chain is built from TRBV6-1 and TRBJ1-2; a possible D gene is TRBD1 (5 bases). V was cut by 7 bases and J by 3 bases, with 15 bases left in between. This CDR3 region has 14 residues. Germline lookup yields CDR1 MNHNS and CDR2 SASEGT. As DNA, the CDR3 is TGTGCCAGCAAAAGGGCAGGGTTCGACTATGGCTACACCTTC. The encoded protein is CASKRAGFDYGYTF.

Details on this clone: One end of the junction is discordant with germline, which a read error may explain. The chain carries TRBV6-5 and TRBJ2-7, with a possible D match to TRBD2 (7 bases). CDR3 length equals 13 residues. CDR1 MNHEY and CDR2 SVGAGI come from the germline V gene. The CDR3 region is CASSYNREGPPYF. CDR3 DNA: TGTGCCAGCAGTTACAACAGGGAGGGCCCCCCCTATTTC.

The rearrangement uses TRBV27 and TRBJ1-6; the D is unclear. This CDR3 comprises 16 residues. Germline V lookup: CDR1 MNHEY, CDR2 SMNVEV (reference sequence). V lost 1 base to trimming and J lost 0 bases, with 7 bases between them. CDR3: CASSLYASSYNSPLHF. CDR3 sequence (DNA): TGTGCCAGCAGTTTATACGCGAGCTCCTATAATTCACCCCTCCACTTT.

This rearrangement joins TRBV10-2 to TRBJ2-7; 8 bases are shared with TRBD1. CDR3 length: 13 residues. With 6 bases clipped from V and 5 bases from J, the junction kept 6 bases outside the gene matches. CDR1 and CDR2 from the germline V gene are WSHSY and SAAADI. This chain's CDR3 is CASSQQGVDEQYF. In DNA, the CDR3 is TGCGCCAGCAGCCAACAGGGGGTGGACGAGCAGTACTTC.

V gene TRBV15 combines with J gene TRBJ1-1, with a possible D match to TRBD1 (6 bases). The CDR3 is 13 amino acids. Germline V CDR1 and CDR2: LNHNV, YYDKDF (reference sequence). Between the trimmed V and J ends, which lost 4 bases and 7 bases, there was a span of 13 bases. The CDR3 coding sequence is TGTGCCACCAGCACCTGGACAGCAGATGAAGCTTTCTTT. Protein sequence: CATSTWTADEAFF.

This rearrangement joins TRBV6-1 to TRBJ2-1, with no clear D. The ends were cut back, 1 base at V and 2 bases at J, with 9 bases in the middle. Per the germline V gene, CDR1 is MNHNS and CDR2 is SASEGT. This CDR3 is built from 15 residues. CDR3 loop: CASSEDRITYNEQFF. As DNA, the CDR3 is TGTGCCAGCAGTGAAGACAGAATAACCTACAATGAGCAGTTCTTC.

This chain joins TRBV13 and TRBJ1-2, with D perhaps TRBD1 (5 bases). Germline assignment: CDR1 PRHDT and CDR2 FYEKMQ (reference sequence). Trimming took off 2 bases at V and 6 bases at J, with 16 bases between the two ends. CDR3 length: 15 residues. The DNA of the CDR3 is TGTGCCAGCAGCTTACCGGACATGATGGTCGATGGCTACACCTTC. Translation gives CASSLPDMMVDGYTF. The full variable domain, in which reference TRBV13 and TRBJ1-2 provide the parts outside the CDR3, is AAGVIQSPRHLIKEKRETATLKCYPIPRHDTVYWYQQGPGQDPQFLISFYEKMQSDKGSIPDRFSAQQFSDYHSELNMSSLELGDSALYFCASSLPDMMVDGYTFGSGTRLTVV.

The genes are TRBV10-3 and TRBJ1-6; 8 bases agree with TRBD1. There are 15 residues in the CDR3. The V segment lost 10 bases and the J segment 0 bases; nucleotides outside the gene matches: 5. Per the germline V gene, CDR1 is ENHRY and CDR2 is SYGVKD. The CDR3, as DNA: TGTGCCACCCGGGACAGGCCCTCCTATAATTCACCCCTCCACTTT. Protein sequence: CATRDRPSYNSPLHF.

The chain employs TRBV5-8 and TRBJ1-1; tentatively, D is TRBD1 (6 bases). This CDR3 is 16 amino acids long. Germline-derived CDR1 and CDR2 are SGHTS and YDEGEE. The V end was cut by 2 bases, the J end by 1 base, with 15 bases between. The CDR3, as DNA: TGTGCCAGCAGCTTTGGGTTTTGGACAGCGAACACTGAAGCTTTCTTT. Protein: CASSFGFWTANTEAFF. Drawing the rest from reference TRBV5-8 and TRBJ1-1, the complete variable domain is EAGVTQSPTHLIKTRGQQATLRCSPISGHTSVYWYQQALGLGLQFLLWYDEGEERNRGNFPPRFSGRQFPNYSSELNVNALELEDSALYLCASSFGFWTANTEAFFGQGTRLTVV.

J is TRBJ1-1 and V is TRBV19; D remains unclear. With 6 bases removed from V and 1 base from J, the gap between germline ends came to 9 bases. Germline lookup yields CDR1 LNHDA and CDR2 SQIVND (reference sequence). CDR3 length: 13 residues. This chain's CDR3 is CASRFSGNTEAFF. CDR3 in DNA: TGTGCCAGTAGATTTTCAGGGAACACTGAAGCTTTCTTT.

This chain uses TRBV6-6 with TRBJ1-2; possible D gene TRBD1, 6 bases. CDR1 is MNHNY, CDR2 SVGAGI, per germline (reference sequence). Trimming stripped 2 bases from V and 4 bases from J, with 11 bases between. This CDR3 has 14 residues. CDR3: CASSYGQGSYGYTF. For the CDR3, the DNA is TGTGCCAGCAGTTACGGGCAGGGGAGCTATGGCTACACCTTC.

This chain uses TRBV4-1 with TRBJ2-3; 9 bases agree with TRBD2. The CDR3 totals 15 residues. The ends lost 4 bases at V and 2 bases at J; junction bases unmatched: 4. Germline lookup yields CDR1 MGHRA and CDR2 YSYEKL. CDR3 sequence reads: CASSPSSGVTDTQYF. CDR3 sequence (DNA): TGCGCCAGCAGCCCATCTAGCGGGGTCACAGATACGCAGTATTTT.

This chain uses TRBV9 with TRBJ1-2; 9 nucleotides line up with TRBD1. Per the germline V gene, CDR1 is SGDLS and CDR2 is YYNGEE. The CDR3 loop spans 15 amino acids. Losses at the gene ends were 5 bases for V and 5 bases for J; bases not matched to a gene: 10. The CDR3 DNA reads TGTGCCAGCAGGGGGGACAGGGAACGGTGGTATGGCTACACCTTC. Protein sequence: CASRGDRERWYGYTF.

The chain employs TRBV7-9 and TRBJ1-5; no firm D call. The CDR3 has 13 amino acids. Looked up from germline, CDR1 is SEHNR and CDR2 is FQNEAQ (reference sequence). Trimming removed 5 bases at V and 7 bases at J, with 12 bases between. CDR3 sequence (DNA): TGTGCCAGCAGCGCTAGCGGGGTCCAGCCCCAGCATTTT. It yields the protein CASSASGVQPQHF.